The 30 T cell receptor beta chains given below trace back to one sample, sequenced in a study of CD8+ T cells in alopecia areata. cDNA serving as the sequencing template came from extracted, reverse transcribed RNA. TCRdb's copy holds only in-frame clones and misses some; the assay was immunoSEQ multiplex PCR. Among about 190,000 clones listed, 45% to 75% were seen once. The treatment is: oral pan-JAK inhibitor, 5-10 mg twice daily. The source was CD4+ T cells sorted from blood, collected at week 4, from a patient treated with tofacitinib. The receptors here all came from a human donor with alopecia areata.

The chain couples TRBV11-2 to TRBJ1-2; D gene ambiguous. Germline assignment: CDR1 SGHAT and CDR2 FQNNGV. V shed 4 bases and J shed 6 bases, with 12 bases lying between them. There are 13 residues in the CDR3. The CDR3 protein is CASSSAVSHGYTF. The CDR3 nucleotides read TGTGCCAGCAGCTCCGCGGTTAGCCATGGCTACACCTTC.

The chain carries TRBV28 and TRBJ1-2; D is perhaps TRBD1 (5 bases). Trimming cost V 2 bases and J 2 bases, with 12 bases left between them. CDR3 length equals 15 residues. Germline CDR1 and CDR2: MDHEN and SYDVKM. This chain's CDR3 is CASSLRGVVNYGYTF. The DNA of the CDR3 is TGTGCCAGCAGTTTACGGGGGGTGGTCAACTATGGCTACACCTTC.

This clone was picked up a small number of times. V gene TRBV30 combines with J gene TRBJ2-1, with no clear D. Per germline, CDR1 GTSNPN and CDR2 SVGIG (reference sequence). The length of the CDR3 is 11 residues. V was clipped by 1 base and J by 9 bases, with 7 bases between them. CDR3 sequence: CAWSDQREQFF. For the CDR3, the DNA is TGTGCCTGGAGTGACCAGCGTGAGCAGTTCTTC. The whole variable domain, filled in from reference TRBV30 and TRBJ2-1, reads SQTIHQWPATLVQPVGSPLSLECTVEGTSNPNLYWYRQAAGRGLQLLFYSVGIGQISSEVPQNLSASRPQDRQFILSSKKLLLSDSGFYLCAWSDQREQFFGPGTRLTVL.

This sequence joins TRBV30 and TRBJ2-7; D is unclear. Germline assignment: CDR1 GTSNPN and CDR2 SVGIG (reference sequence). CDR3 length equals 12 residues. The V end lost 3 bases, the J end lost 4 bases, and 10 bases lay between the germline ends. CDR3 loop: CAWRRWDYEQYF. CDR3 in DNA: TGTGCCTGGAGGAGATGGGATTACGAGCAGTACTTC.

The chain is built from TRBV10-3 and TRBJ2-3; 9 nucleotides match TRBD2. Germline CDR1 ENHRY, CDR2 SYGVKD. V lost 5 bases to trimming and J lost 14 bases; unmatched junction nucleotides: 8. The CDR3 consists of 12 residues. The CDR3 bases are TGTGCCATCAGTCCCGGGCGGGAGGGCCCGTATTTT. It is translated as CAISPGREGPYF.

This clone appeared a few times. The rearrangement joins TRBV2 to TRBJ2-5; 11 bases are a match to TRBD1. V gave up 6 bases and J gave up 5 bases; unmatched junction bases: 5. Germline CDR1 SNHLY, CDR2 FYNNEI. The CDR3 is 14 residues long. The CDR3 nucleotides read TGTGCCAGCAGGAGGACAGGGGGCTTGGAGACCCAGTACTTC. Translation gives CASRRTGGLETQYF.

This clone turned up a few times. J is TRBJ2-7 and V is TRBV7-9, with 8 bases lining up with TRBD2. The V and J ends lost 6 bases and 5 bases, in that order; junction bases with no gene match: 6. The CDR3 runs to 13 residues. Germline V gives CDR1 SEHNR, CDR2 FQNEAQ (reference sequence). The CDR3 nucleotides are TGTGCCAGCAGGACAGGACTAGCTAACGAGCAGTACTTC. Protein: CASRTGLANEQYF.

The V gene is TRBV2, the J gene TRBJ2-3; tentatively, D is TRBD1 or TRBD2 (5 bases each). Trimming took 7 bases from V and 6 from J, leaving 14 bases between them. The CDR3 is 13 amino acids. Germline CDR1 SNHLY, CDR2 FYNNEI. The CDR3 reads CASKPEGPDTQYF. The CDR3 DNA is TGTGCCAGCAAGCCCGAGGGGCCGGATACGCAGTATTTT.

The chain combines TRBV30 with TRBJ2-3; D is unclear. The germline V gene encodes CDR1 GTSNPN and CDR2 SVGIG (reference sequence). V dropped 5 bases and J dropped 8 bases, with 20 bases sitting between them. The CDR3 has 14 residues. In DNA, the CDR3 is TGTGCCTGGGGATACTACCGCTACCCCGTTACGCAGTATTTT. It codes for CAWGYYRYPVTQYF.

The J gene is TRBJ1-2, the V gene TRBV5-1; 7 bases are shared with TRBD1. V dropped 0 bases and J dropped 10; count of bases not matched to a gene: 12. Germline-derived CDR1 and CDR2 are SGHRS and YFSETQ. This CDR3 has 15 amino acids. The CDR3 spells CASSLDAGGKSFYTF. The CDR3 nucleotides read TGCGCCAGCAGCTTGGACGCAGGGGGGAAGAGCTTCTACACCTTC.

The chain employs TRBV2 and TRBJ2-1; D gene unclear. The germline gives CDR1 SNHLY, CDR2 FYNNEI. This CDR3 has 14 amino acids. Trimming pared 5 bases from V and 9 bases from J, leaving 17 bases between. The CDR3 bases are TGTGCCAGCAGTACCCGCGCTTCCAGTGGTGAGCAGTTCTTC. Protein product: CASSTRASSGEQFF.

The V and J genes are TRBV5-1 and TRBJ2-5; TRBD1 is a possible D gene (5 bases). This CDR3 is built from 15 residues. Trimming left V 0 bases short and J 2 bases short, with 11 bases between. The germline V gene encodes CDR1 SGHRS and CDR2 YFSETQ. CDR3 DNA: TGCGCCAGCAGCTTGGATTGGGGCAGGCAAGAGACCCAGTACTTC. This codes for CASSLDWGRQETQYF.

V is TRBV25-1 and J is TRBJ2-5; tentative D call: TRBD2 (6 bases). V lost 2 bases and J 5 bases, leaving 15 bases between the germline ends. Germline loops: CDR1 MGHDK, CDR2 SYGVNS. This CDR3 comprises 15 residues. CDR3 sequence reads: CASSEPPGGRETQYF. The CDR3 DNA sequence: TGTGCCAGCAGTGAACCTCCCGGGGGTCGGGAGACCCAGTACTTC.

This clone showed up just once. The chain employs TRBV30 and TRBJ2-7, with a possible D match to TRBD2 (5 bases). V gave up 4 bases and J gave up 0 bases, with 13 bases separating them. Germline-derived CDR1 and CDR2 are GTSNPN and SVGIG (reference sequence). This CDR3 has 14 amino acids. CDR3 in DNA: TGTGCCTGGACATTTTCGACTACCTCCTACGAGCAGTACTTC. This sequence encodes CAWTFSTTSYEQYF.

This chain connects TRBV7-8 to TRBJ1-5; 8 bases align to TRBD1. The CDR3 spans 15 residues. With V trimmed by 4 bases and J by 4 bases, 6 bases remained unmatched. CDR1 SGHVS and CDR2 FQNEAQ come from the germline V gene. The CDR3 loop is CASSYSTGANQPQHF. CDR3 nucleotide sequence: TGTGCCAGCAGCTACTCGACAGGGGCTAATCAGCCCCAGCATTTT.

V and J are TRBV19 and TRBJ2-1; 16 nucleotides agree with TRBD2. Germline-derived CDR1 and CDR2 are LNHDA and SQIVND (reference sequence). Trimming removed 6 bases from V and 8 bases from J; junction bases left unmatched: 1. The length of the CDR3 is 14 residues. In nucleotides, the CDR3 is TGTGCCAGTAGGGGACTAGCGGGAGGGGATGAGCAGTTCTTC. Protein product: CASRGLAGGDEQFF.

The CDR3 DNA reads TGTGCCTGGAGTGCCAGGGGGCGCTTTGGCTACACCTTC. It encodes CAWSARGRFGYTF. The chain recombines TRBV30 with TRBJ1-2; 8 bases fit TRBD1. Germline-derived CDR1 and CDR2 are GTSNPN and SVGIG (reference sequence). J lost 7 bases, V lost 1 base, and 5 bases had no gene match. This CDR3 is built from 13 residues.

The rearrangement links TRBV30 to TRBJ1-5; D is unresolved. The CDR3 contains 15 residues. The germline CDR1 and CDR2 sequences are GTSNPN and SVGIG (reference sequence). Trimming cost V 2 bases and J 6 bases, with 17 bases left between them. The CDR3: CAWSSRGGRGQPQHF. In nucleotides, the CDR3 is TGTGCCTGGAGTTCGAGAGGAGGAAGAGGTCAGCCCCAGCATTTT.

V and J are TRBV20-1 and TRBJ2-7, with D unresolved. Germline values: CDR1 DFQATT, CDR2 SNEGSKA (reference sequence). The CDR3 runs to 10 residues. Trimming cost V 6 bases and J 5 bases, with 8 bases left between them. CDR3 loop: CSALLHEQYF. The CDR3 nucleotides are TGCAGTGCCCTTCTCCACGAGCAGTACTTC.

This clone was recorded once. V gene TRBV4-1 combines with J gene TRBJ2-3; no clear D gene. Germline CDR1 MGHRA, CDR2 YSYEKL. The CDR3 has 15 amino acids. V was cut by 0 bases and J by 2 bases, with 9 bases left in between. The CDR3 loop is CASSQEGWVTDTQYF. The CDR3 coding sequence is TGCGCCAGCAGCCAAGAAGGGTGGGTCACAGATACGCAGTATTTT.

The chain combines TRBV15 with TRBJ2-1; possibly TRBD2 for D (5 bases). Germline CDR1 and CDR2: LNHNV and YYDKDF (reference sequence). This CDR3 has 14 residues. The V end was cut by 1 base, the J end by 13 bases, with 17 bases between. CDR3 amino acids: CATSRGGGGPEQFF. The CDR3 coding sequence is TGTGCCACCAGCAGAGGAGGCGGAGGCCCTGAACAGTTCTTC.

There are a few counts of this clone. The chain joins TRBV30 to TRBJ1-3; D is uncertain. The CDR3 has 14 amino acids. V lost 1 base to trimming and J lost 4 bases, with 11 bases between them. Germline loops: CDR1 GTSNPN, CDR2 SVGIG (reference sequence). CDR3 protein: CAWSGETEGNTIYF. In DNA, the CDR3 is TGTGCCTGGAGTGGTGAAACAGAGGGAAACACCATATATTTT.

The J gene is TRBJ2-3, the V gene TRBV20-1; D unresolved. The V gene's germline CDR1 is DFQATT and CDR2 SNEGSKA (reference sequence). The CDR3 is 11 residues long. V gave up 6 bases and J gave up 5 bases, with 9 bases separating them. CDR3 residues: CSALTGDTQYF. The CDR3 nucleotides read TGCAGTGCCCTTACTGGAGATACGCAGTATTTT.

The chain joins TRBV29-1 to TRBJ1-1; TRBD1 is a possible D gene (6 bases). The CDR3 is made up of 14 amino acids. Trimming shortened V by 4 bases and J by 5 bases, and 17 bases separated the two germline ends. CDR1 is SQVTM, CDR2 ANQGSEA, per germline. DNA for the CDR3: TGCAGCGTTGGGGTTACTACAGGGATGACTGAAGCTTTCTTT. Its translation is CSVGVTTGMTEAFF.

Written as DNA, the CDR3 is TGTGCCTGGAGGCACCGGGACAGGGTATGGGTGAACTATGGCTACACCTTC. Residues: CAWRHRDRVWVNYGYTF. The rearrangement uses TRBV30 and TRBJ1-2; 9 bases are a match to TRBD1. Germline trimming cut 3 bases from V and 2 bases from J; bases unmatched to any gene: 13. Germline V gene sequence: CDR1 GTSNPN, CDR2 SVGIG (reference sequence). This CDR3 has 17 residues.

The table lists this clone with a few counts. The J gene is TRBJ1-5, the V gene TRBV23-1, with 11 bases that match TRBD1. TRBV23-1 falls under the ORF class, with uncertain function. This CDR3 has 15 residues. J gave up 4 bases and V 2 bases, and 1 base lay outside the gene matches. In DNA, the CDR3 is TGCGCCAGCAGTCAAGGACAGGGGGCAAATCAGCCCCAGCATTTT. It encodes CASSQGQGANQPQHF.

This rearrangement joins TRBV27 to TRBJ2-7; weak D call: TRBD1 (5 bases). Germline lookup yields CDR1 MNHEY and CDR2 SMNVEV (reference sequence). The V and J ends lost 6 bases and 4 bases respectively, with 10 bases between them. This CDR3 comprises 12 residues. CDR3 loop: CASSSQGYEQYF. The DNA of the CDR3 is TGTGCCAGCAGCAGTCAGGGTTACGAGCAGTACTTC.

The J gene is TRBJ1-1, the V gene TRBV5-1; D call uncertain. Trimming shortened V by 0 bases and J by 1 base, and 7 bases separated the two germline ends. This CDR3 region has 14 residues. Looked up from germline, CDR1 is SGHRS and CDR2 is YFSETQ. The CDR3 coding sequence is TGCGCCAGCAGCTTGGGAGGCACGAACACTGAAGCTTTCTTT. It codes for CASSLGGTNTEAFF. The whole variable domain, remainder taken from reference TRBV5-1 and TRBJ1-1, is KAGVTQTPRYLIKTRGQQVTLSCSPISGHRSVSWYQQTPGQGLQFLFEYFSETQRNKGNFPGRFSGRQFSNSRSEMNVSTLELGDSALYLCASSLGGTNTEAFFGQGTRLTVV.

The chain links TRBV4-3 to TRBJ2-2, with 10 bases fitting TRBD2. The CDR3 loop spans 15 amino acids. V gave up 6 bases and J gave up 4 bases; unmatched junction bases: 5. Looked up from germline, CDR1 is LGHNA and CDR2 is YSLEER. The CDR3 here is CASRQREGRTGELFF. CDR3 DNA sequence: TGCGCCAGCAGGCAGCGGGAGGGCCGCACCGGGGAGCTGTTTTTT.

The genes are TRBV4-1 and TRBJ1-2; the match to TRBD1 covers 7 bases. The CDR3 spans 16 residues. J was trimmed by 7 bases and V by 3 bases; bases with no gene match: 14. CDR1 MGHRA and CDR2 YSYEKL come from the germline V gene. This CDR3 reads CASSQGRTGTLIGYTF. The DNA for the CDR3 is TGCGCCAGCAGCCAGGGTAGGACAGGAACCCTAATTGGCTACACCTTC.